Listed below are T cell receptor beta chains from one sample, sequenced in a study of T cells expressing NK-cell markers. TCRdb reanalyzed the 5' RACE reads and collapses them to one entry per CDR3 protein, without DNA. This table holds roughly 170,000 distinct CDR3 sequences. Input material: blood T cells: a sorted CD56 or NKG2C T cell subset, CD4+ or CD8+ T cells, or bulk PBMC T cells (not recorded which). The origin of the receptors is a woman aged 18 to 69 in good health. CDR3s include the opening cysteine and the closing phenylalanine or tryptophan.

J gene: TRBJ1-1
V gene: TRBV4-2
CDR3 protein: CASSQDGRSFGAFF

J gene: TRBJ2-5
V gene: TRBV7-2
CDR3 protein: CASSRMGTIQETQYF

J gene: TRBJ2-1
V gene: TRBV27
CDR3 protein: CASSLASGRLSSHEQFF

J gene: TRBJ2-3
V gene: TRBV20-1
CDR3 protein: CSPRGGSTDTQYF

J gene: TRBJ1-4
V gene: TRBV7-9
CDR3 protein: CASSLGIRGNEKLFF

J gene: TRBJ2-7
V gene: TRBV12-3/TRBV12-4
CDR3 protein: CASSGGGTDEQYF

J gene: TRBJ1-3
V gene: TRBV5-1
CDR3 protein: CASSLEGAAGNTIYF

J gene: TRBJ2-2
V gene: TRBV20-1
CDR3 protein: CSARAPQGVAGELFF

J gene: TRBJ1-5
V gene: TRBV25-1
CDR3 protein: CASSGDRGFQPQHF

J gene: TRBJ2-2
V gene: TRBV3-1
CDR3 protein: CASSQDSRASGTGELFF

J gene: TRBJ1-4
V gene: TRBV5-5
CDR3 protein: CASSRPQSDEKLFF

J gene: TRBJ2-7
V gene: TRBV28
CDR3 protein: CASSLPSGTGLHEQYF

J gene: TRBJ2-7
V gene: TRBV7-6
CDR3 protein: CASSSDSGTSYEQYF

J gene: TRBJ2-7
V gene: TRBV6-6
CDR3 protein: CASRNPEHYEQYF

J gene: TRBJ2-7
V gene: TRBV11-1
CDR3 protein: CASSLEVGTIFYEQYF

J gene: TRBJ1-2
V gene: TRBV30
CDR3 protein: CAWSVQGINYGYTF

J gene: TRBJ2-2
V gene: TRBV11-3
CDR3 protein: CASSLGMGELFF

J gene: TRBJ2-3
V gene: TRBV4-2
CDR3 protein: CASSQGQRVSPDTQYF

J gene: TRBJ1-5
V gene: TRBV6-5
CDR3 protein: CASSYSGAGSNQPQHF

J gene: TRBJ2-2
V gene: TRBV4-2
CDR3 protein: CASSQDRNFPTGELFF

J gene: TRBJ2-1
V gene: TRBV2
CDR3 protein: CASSGGSGRGQDEQFF

J gene: TRBJ2-5
V gene: TRBV29-1
CDR3 protein: CSVEKDWIQETQYF

J gene: TRBJ2-5
V gene: TRBV20-1
CDR3 protein: CSASSPGQGQETQYF

J gene: TRBJ1-3
V gene: TRBV5-1
CDR3 protein: CASSSGGHGPGNTIYF

J gene: TRBJ2-5
V gene: TRBV3-1
CDR3 protein: CASSQDGSRETQYF

J gene: TRBJ2-7
V gene: TRBV11-3
CDR3 protein: CASSDSGRGYEQYF

J gene: TRBJ2-3
V gene: TRBV3-1
CDR3 protein: CASSQGGAGTDTQYF

J gene: TRBJ2-7
V gene: TRBV9
CDR3 protein: CASSEQPGQAVEQYF

J gene: TRBJ2-3
V gene: TRBV7-9
CDR3 protein: CASSLGDSGGARDTQYF

J gene: TRBJ2-3
V gene: TRBV5-1
CDR3 protein: CASSSQGFTDTQYF

J gene: TRBJ2-3
V gene: TRBV27
CDR3 protein: CASSMEGGTDTQYF

J gene: TRBJ1-1
V gene: TRBV7-9
CDR3 protein: CASSLEGGVNTEAFF

J gene: TRBJ2-6
V gene: TRBV5-8
CDR3 protein: CASSLAGDPSGANVLTF

J gene: TRBJ2-3
V gene: TRBV14
CDR3 protein: CASSHLGGGARTQYF

J gene: TRBJ1-4
V gene: TRBV29-1
CDR3 protein: CSTRDSSNEKLFF

J gene: TRBJ2-7
V gene: TRBV5-5
CDR3 protein: CASKREFSYEQYF

J gene: TRBJ2-7
V gene: TRBV7-2
CDR3 protein: CASSHGRGRDEQYF

J gene: TRBJ1-4
V gene: TRBV5-1
CDR3 protein: CASRSGQPWANEKLFF

J gene: TRBJ2-5
V gene: TRBV6-2/TRBV6-3
CDR3 protein: CASSYSFWFGQRETQYF

J gene: TRBJ2-7
V gene: TRBV25-1
CDR3 protein: CASREDIFYEQYF

J gene: TRBJ2-7
V gene: TRBV20-1
CDR3 protein: CSAPPSGRVYVEQYF

J gene: TRBJ2-5
V gene: TRBV24-1
CDR3 protein: CATSDSQGLRETQYF

J gene: TRBJ2-1
V gene: TRBV9
CDR3 protein: CASSVGGTSGNNEQFF

J gene: TRBJ2-7
V gene: TRBV9
CDR3 protein: CASSVSPGSSYEQYF

J gene: TRBJ2-1
V gene: TRBV20-1
CDR3 protein: CSARTGLDRGHSTYNEQFF

J gene: TRBJ2-1
V gene: TRBV10-2
CDR3 protein: CASSEWRGGGYNEQFF

J gene: TRBJ1-4
V gene: TRBV5-1
CDR3 protein: CASSYAGSGNEKLFF

J gene: TRBJ1-2
V gene: TRBV20-1
CDR3 protein: CSAREGVNYGYTF

J gene: TRBJ2-3
V gene: TRBV7-8
CDR3 protein: CASSSQGLASTDTQYF

J gene: TRBJ2-7
V gene: TRBV4-1
CDR3 protein: CASSRLGGTSYEQYF

J gene: TRBJ2-5
V gene: TRBV24-1
CDR3 protein: CATSDPGGEETQYF

J gene: TRBJ2-7
V gene: TRBV29-1
CDR3 protein: CSVDGGSGTSYEQYF